These T cell receptor beta chains were read from a single sample in a study of neurological immune-mediated disorders. TCRdb re-called the 5' RACE reads with MiXCR, one entry per CDR3 protein. The data contain about 38,000 distinct CDR3 sequences, around 10% of them seen just once; the ten biggest clones take up around 3.9%. The sample comprised PBMCs. The receptors were sampled from a man in his 60s with HTLV-1-associated myelopathy (HAM/TSP). Each CDR3 is given with its conserved first and last residue. Fields, in order: V gene, clone size, J gene, D gene, CDR3 protein, CDR3 DNA. The D gene is left open where the match is weak. Rows give clone size only sometimes, using once, few, many, or a class for an expanded clone.

TRBV19	.	TRBJ1-6	.	CSSGDGAYYNSPLHF	TGTTCCAGTGGCGATGGGGCTTACTATAATTCACCCCTCCACTTT
TRBV4-1	many	TRBJ1-5	.	CASSPERSDQPQHF	TGCGCCAGCAGCCCCGAGCGGTCGGATCAGCCCCAGCATTTT
TRBV4-1	many	TRBJ2-2	.	CASSQYPEGELFF	TGCGCCAGCAGCCAATACCCCGAAGGGGAGCTGTTTTTT
TRBV7-2	many	TRBJ1-1	.	CASSSPPGGPRTEAFF	TGTGCCAGCAGCTCCCCCCCAGGTGGTCCAAGGACTGAAGCTTTCTTT
TRBV28	many	TRBJ1-5	.	CASQGTNQPQHF	TGTGCCAGCCAGGGGACCAATCAGCCCCAGCATTTT
TRBV5-1	.	TRBJ2-2	.	CASSRDREAPGSCFF	.
TRBV5-1	many	TRBJ2-3	.	CASSLAWTRGVDTQYF	TGCGCCAGCAGCTTGGCTTGGACTAGGGGGGTGGATACGCAGTATTTT
TRBV28	many	TRBJ2-5	TRBD2	CASSLRVVLARGAQETQYF	TGTGCCAGCAGTTTAAGGGTCGTACTAGCGAGGGGTGCCCAAGAGACCCAGTACTTC
TRBV5-1	many	TRBJ1-1	.	CASSLTGASSTEAFF	TGCGCCAGCAGCTTGACGGGGGCTAGTAGCACTGAAGCTTTCTTT
TRBV7-2	.	TRBJ2-1	.	CASSSRYLANEQLF	TGTGCCAGCAGCAGCCGATATCTCGCCAATGAGCAGTTATTC
TRBV5-6	many	TRBJ2-3	TRBD1	CASSSGDRGIDTQYF	TGTGCCAGCAGCTCGGGGGACAGGGGAATAGATACGCAGTATTTT
TRBV5-5	many	TRBJ1-5	.	CASSLVANNQPQHF	TGTGCCAGCAGCTTGGTGGCGAACAATCAGCCCCAGCATTTT
TRBV7-6	many	TRBJ2-3	TRBD2	CASSLLAGGRTDTQYF	TGTGCCAGCAGCTTACTAGCGGGAGGACGCACAGATACGCAGTATTTT
TRBV19	many	TRBJ2-3	.	CASTPRSRGTDTQYF	TGTGCCAGTACCCCAAGGAGTAGGGGGACAGATACGCAGTATTTT
TRBV5-1	.	TRBJ1-1	.	CASSEGGLTEAFF	TGCGCCAGCAGCGAGGGCGGGTTGACTGAAGCTTTCTTT
TRBV12-3/TRBV12-4	.	TRBJ2-5	TRBD1	CTSRRQGLIETQYF	TGTACCAGTAGGCGACAGGGTTTAATCGAGACCCAGTACTTC
TRBV5-1	many	TRBJ2-1	.	CASSWESVPEQFF	TGCGCCAGCAGCTGGGAAAGTGTCCCCGAGCAGTTCTTC
TRBV6-5	many	TRBJ2-7	.	CASSYSLLGSYEQYF	TGTGCCAGCAGTTACTCGCTTTTGGGCTCCTACGAGCAGTACTTC
TRBV10-3	many	TRBJ1-3	.	CAISESIISGNTIYF	TGTGCCATCAGTGAGTCGATTATCTCTGGAAACACCATATATTTT
TRBV5-1	few	TRBJ2-5	.	CASSLGDRPKETQYF	TGCGCCAGCAGCTTGGGAGACAGGCCCAAAGAGACCCAGTACTTC
TRBV19	.	TRBJ2-1	.	CATLPDRGLWTYEQFF	TGTGCCACCCTCCCCGACCGGGGTTTGTGGACCTACGAGCAGTTCTTC
TRBV27	many	TRBJ1-3	.	CASSSRAPPGNTIYF	TGTGCCAGCAGTTCCCGGGCTCCTCCTGGAAACACCATATATTTT
TRBV20-1	many	TRBJ2-7	TRBD2	CSANAGTRLGEQYF	TGCAGTGCAAACGCCGGGACTAGATTAGGCGAGCAGTACTTC
TRBV5-1	many	TRBJ2-6	.	CASSLGDSGANVLTF	TGCGCCAGCAGCTTGGGTGACTCTGGGGCCAACGTCCTGACTTTC
TRBV6-5	many	TRBJ2-5	.	CASRPPGGQETQYF	TGTGCCAGCAGACCCCCCGGGGGTCAAGAGACCCAGTACTTC
TRBV5-1	many	TRBJ2-3	.	CASSLGPARGTDTQYF	TGCGCCAGCAGCTTGGGGCCCGCGAGGGGCACAGATACGCAGTATTTT
TRBV4-1	many	TRBJ2-5	TRBD2	CASSPRGAGDQETQYF	TGCGCCAGCAGCCCCCGCGGAGCGGGAGATCAAGAGACCCAGTACTTC
TRBV11-2	.	TRBJ2-7	.	CASSLVEGYEQYF	TGTGCCAGCAGCTTAGTCGAGGGGTACGAGCAGTACTTC
TRBV10-3	many	TRBJ1-1	TRBD1	CAISEGGGNTEAFF	TGTGCCATCAGTGAAGGGGGCGGAAACACTGAAGCTTTCTTT
TRBV21-1	many	TRBJ2-1	.	CASSKANMTSSYNEQFF	TGTGCCAGCAGCAAAGCTAACATGACGAGCTCCTACAATGAGCAGTTCTTC
TRBV6-5	many	TRBJ2-6	.	CASSYEVHSGANVLTF	TGTGCCAGCAGTTACGAGGTCCACTCTGGGGCCAACGTCCTGACTTTC
TRBV18	many	TRBJ2-3	TRBD2	CASSPQGLRPETQYF	TGTGCCAGCTCACCACAGGGACTACGGCCCGAGACGCAGTATTTT
TRBV2	.	TRBJ2-1	.	CASTLHNEQFF	TGTGCCAGCACCTTACACAATGAGCAGTTCTTC
TRBV6-2/TRBV6-3	many	TRBJ1-2	.	CASSYRVLSPYGYTF	TGTGCCAGCAGTTACAGGGTTTTATCGCCCTATGGCTACACCTTC
TRBV6-6	many	TRBJ1-5	TRBD1	CASSHGGGVGTSSNQPQHF	TGTGCCAGCAGCCACGGAGGGGGCGTGGGGACTAGTAGCAATCAGCCCCAGCATTTT
TRBV3-1	many	TRBJ2-7	.	CASSQDPAVSSYEQYF	TGTGCCAGCAGCCAAGATCCAGCGGTGAGCTCCTACGAGCAGTACTTC
TRBV10-3	many	TRBJ2-5	.	CAISEVPGAYGNQETQYF	TGTGCCATCAGTGAGGTCCCCGGAGCATATGGGAACCAAGAGACCCAGTACTTC
TRBV5-1	.	TRBJ1-2	TRBD1	CASSTRQGNGYTF	TGCGCCAGCAGCACGCGACAGGGAAATGGCTACACCTTC
TRBV28	many	TRBJ2-1	TRBD2	CASTNGLASGRPTLASYNEQFF	TGTGCCAGCACCAACGGACTCGCTAGCGGGAGGCCAACTTTAGCCTCCTACAATGAGCAGTTCTTC
TRBV29-1	few	TRBJ2-1	TRBD2	CSVGLAGLSSYNEQFF	TGCAGCGTTGGGCTAGCGGGTCTAAGCTCCTACAATGAGCAGTTCTTC
TRBV15	many	TRBJ2-2	TRBD1	CATSRGQGDTLRTGELFF	TGTGCCACCAGCCGGGGACAGGGGGACACCCTGCGAACCGGGGAGCTGTTTTTT
TRBV7-9	many	TRBJ1-5	.	CASSLAGGSRSQPQHF	TGTGCCAGCAGCTTAGCGGGGGGTTCCAGATCCCAGCCCCAGCATTTT
TRBV11-2	many	TRBJ2-1	.	CASTNRGVRGGTDYNEQFF	TGTGCCAGCACGAATAGGGGGGTACGTGGGGGGACGGATTACAATGAGCAGTTCTTC
TRBV5-1	many	TRBJ2-7	TRBD1	CASSLGQGFHEQYF	TGCGCCAGCAGCCTAGGACAGGGCTTCCACGAGCAGTACTTC
TRBV5-1	many	TRBJ2-7	TRBD2	CASSLGLAGVDEQYF	TGCGCCAGCAGCTTGGGACTAGCGGGAGTAGACGAGCAGTACTTC
TRBV7-9	many	TRBJ2-3	TRBD2	CASSSRLAGALADTQYF	TGTGCCAGCAGCTCCCGACTAGCGGGAGCACTGGCAGATACGCAGTATTTT
TRBV29-1	many	TRBJ2-7	.	CSVQQGIGEQYF	TGCAGCGTACAGCAGGGAATTGGGGAGCAGTACTTC
TRBV9	.	TRBJ2-3	.	CASNLIVGPTDTQYF	TGTGCCAGCAACCTAATCGTGGGGCCCACAGATACGCAGTATTTT
TRBV7-9	many	TRBJ1-1	TRBD1	CASITDRGSEAFF	TGTGCCAGCATCACCGACAGGGGCTCTGAAGCTTTCTTT